The clone carrying this T cell receptor (beta chain) has ten or more counts. The antigen is undetermined. TCRdb independently ran MiXCR on the 5' RACE reads; one entry per CDR3 protein. The sample has fewer than 250,000 distinct CDR3 sequences, roughly 10% seen once. V was shortened by 7 bases and J by 3 bases, with 16 bases between the two germline ends. Germline V lookup: CDR1 DFQATT, CDR2 SNEGSKA (reference sequence). The CDR3 is 14 residues long. This sample was taken from a study of identical twins. Study-wide findings and caveats: Twins' excess sharing was less marked for out-of-frame beta sequences. An excess of low generation probability was shown by twin-shared out-of-frame alpha sequences.

Sequenced: memory (CD45RO+) T cells sorted from blood. This chain connects TRBV20-1 to TRBJ2-4, with D possibly being TRBD2 (6 bases). The sequence was obtained from a woman in her late teens or twenties in good health. The CDR3 is CSGSAQGGKNIQYF. CDR3 sequence (DNA): TGCAGTGGGAGCGCCCAGGGAGGCAAAAACATTCAGTACTTC.